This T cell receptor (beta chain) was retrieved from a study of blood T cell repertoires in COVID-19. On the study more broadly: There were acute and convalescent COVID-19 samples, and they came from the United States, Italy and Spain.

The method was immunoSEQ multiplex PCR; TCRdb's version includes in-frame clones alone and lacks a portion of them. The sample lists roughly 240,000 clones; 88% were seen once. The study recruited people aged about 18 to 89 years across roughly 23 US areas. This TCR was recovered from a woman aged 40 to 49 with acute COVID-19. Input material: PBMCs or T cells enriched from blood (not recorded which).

The CDR3 spells CASSRTDGYTF. CDR3 coding DNA: TGTGCCAGCAGCAGGACAGATGGCTACACCTTC. J is TRBJ1-2 and V is TRBV21-1; TRBD1, the D gene given by the table, was not confirmed from the DNA. TRBV21-1 is listed as a pseudogene. This CDR3 has 11 amino acids.